These 5 T cell receptor beta chains were sequenced from one sample in a study of blood T cell repertoires in COVID-19. TCRdb's table, derived via immunoSEQ multiplex PCR, lists solely in-frame clones and lacks some. Altogether around 200,000 clones are present, 89% being singletons, with the ten largest covering roughly 6.7%. Source material: peripheral blood. The receptor source for this set is a man aged 35-49 years with acute or convalescent COVID-19.

The CDR3 loop reads CASSNAGPYEQYF. CDR3 DNA sequence: TGTGCCAGCAGTAACGCAGGGCCCTACGAGCAGTACTTC. The chain employs TRBV25-1 and TRBJ2-7, with a tentative D call TRBD1 (5 bases). The length of the CDR3 is 13 residues. V was pared by 5 bases and J by 2 bases, with 10 bases between. CDR1 and CDR2 from the germline V gene are MGHDK and SYGVNS.

The chain joins TRBV2 to TRBJ2-3; 9 bases fit TRBD2. The CDR3 runs 18 residues. Trimming removed 6 bases from V and 2 bases from J; junction bases left unmatched: 15. Germline CDR1 SNHLY, CDR2 FYNNEI. The CDR3, as DNA: TGTGCCAGCAGGTCGGGACTAGCTGGACGAACTCTCACAGATACGCAGTATTTT. Its translation is CASRSGLAGRTLTDTQYF.

DNA of the CDR3: TGTGCCAGCAACCGGGGGTTCTCCCACGGGGCAACTAATGAAAAACTGTTTTTT. Its translation: CASNRGFSHGATNEKLFF. The chain combines TRBV5-8 with TRBJ1-4; a possible D gene is TRBD1 (5 bases). The CDR3 is made up of 18 amino acids. Trimming removed 6 bases from V and 0 bases from J, with 21 bases in between. Germline CDR1 SGHTS, CDR2 YDEGEE.

The chain employs TRBV28 and TRBJ1-4; no clear D gene. In germline, CDR1 is MDHEN, CDR2 SYDVKM. CDR3 length: 13 amino acids. V gave up 5 bases and J gave up 8 bases, with 12 bases separating them. The CDR3 DNA reads TGTGCCAGCAGTCGTAATATATTAGAAAAACTGTTTTTT. It yields the protein CASSRNILEKLFF.

The rearrangement uses TRBV6-5 and TRBJ2-5, with TRBD2 matching over 12 bases. J was trimmed by 4 bases and V by 6 bases; bases with no gene match: 6. Germline CDR1 reads MNHEY; CDR2 reads SVGAGI. This CDR3 has 15 amino acids. CDR3 region: CASRRVTSGGETQYF. In DNA, the CDR3 is TGTGCCAGCAGACGCGTGACTAGCGGGGGAGAGACCCAGTACTTC.